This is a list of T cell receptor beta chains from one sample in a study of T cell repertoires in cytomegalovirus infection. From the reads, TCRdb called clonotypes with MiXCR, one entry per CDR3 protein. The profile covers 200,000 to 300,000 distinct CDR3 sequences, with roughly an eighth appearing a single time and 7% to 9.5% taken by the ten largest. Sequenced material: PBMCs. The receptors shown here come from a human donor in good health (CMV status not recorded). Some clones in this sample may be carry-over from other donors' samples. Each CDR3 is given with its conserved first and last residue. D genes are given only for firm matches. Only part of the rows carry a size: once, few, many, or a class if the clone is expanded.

CDR3: CASSLLVSGRRSYNEQFF
DNA: TGTGCCAGCAGTCTTTTGGTTAGCGGGAGGAGGTCGTACAATGAGCAGTTCTTC
D: TRBD2
J: TRBJ2-1
size: many
V: TRBV12-3/TRBV12-4

CDR3: CASSLAFLTGELFF
DNA: TGTGCCAGCAGCTTAGCTTTCCTCACCGGGGAGCTGTTTTTT
D: NA
J: TRBJ2-2
size: many
V: TRBV7-2

CDR3: CASSSAPGTQYF
DNA: TGTGCCAGCAGTAGCGCCCCAGGAACCCAGTACTTC
D: NA
J: TRBJ2-5
size: few
V: TRBV25-1

CDR3: CSARATSLGSEAFF
DNA: TGCAGTGCTAGAGCGACGTCCCTGGGGTCAGAAGCTTTCTTT
D: NA
J: TRBJ1-1
size: NA
V: TRBV20-1

CDR3: CASSLVQMSARNEQFF
DNA: TGTGCCAGCAGCTTAGTCCAAATGTCCGCTAGGAATGAGCAGTTCTTC
D: NA
J: TRBJ2-1
size: few
V: TRBV7-9

CDR3: CASTLAGANTGELFF
DNA: TGTGCCAGCACCTTAGCGGGGGCCAACACCGGGGAGCTGTTTTTT
D: TRBD2
J: TRBJ2-2
size: few
V: TRBV5-4

CDR3: CAISDDGATNEKLFF
DNA: TGTGCCATCAGTGACGATGGTGCAACTAATGAAAAACTGTTTTTT
D: NA
J: TRBJ1-4
size: NA
V: TRBV10-3

CDR3: CASSVAGQGADTQYF
DNA: TGTGCCAGCAGCGTGGCAGGACAGGGGGCAGATACGCAGTATTTT
D: TRBD1
J: TRBJ2-3
size: many
V: TRBV11-3

CDR3: CSARTDQETQYF
DNA: TGCAGTGCGAGAACAGACCAAGAGACCCAGTACTTC
D: NA
J: TRBJ2-5
size: NA
V: TRBV20-1

CDR3: CSATSITSGRENF
DNA: TGCAGTGCTACCTCTATTACTAGCGGGAGAGAGAATTTT
D: TRBD2
J: TRBJ2-3
size: many
V: TRBV20-1

CDR3: CASSQGPGGNTIYF
DNA: TGTGCCAGCAGCCAAGGACCCGGTGGAAACACCATATATTTT
D: NA
J: TRBJ1-3
size: few
V: TRBV14

CDR3: CSVGRAQTTEAFF
DNA: TGCAGCGTTGGAAGAGCTCAGACCACTGAAGCTTTCTTT
D: NA
J: TRBJ1-1
size: NA
V: TRBV29-1

CDR3: CASSPPGQGDYGYTF
DNA: TGTGCCAGCAGCCCGCCGGGACAGGGAGACTATGGCTACACCTTC
D: TRBD1
J: TRBJ1-2
size: few
V: TRBV5-4

CDR3: CASSYVGNYGYTF
DNA: TGTGCCAGCAGTTACGTCGGGAACTATGGCTACACCTTC
D: NA
J: TRBJ1-2
size: NA
V: TRBV6-6

CDR3: CASSTRFDNEQFF
DNA: TGTGCCAGCAGCACCAGGTTTGACAATGAGCAGTTCTTC
D: NA
J: TRBJ2-1
size: NA
V: TRBV7-2

CDR3: CAISERRGETQYF
DNA: TGTGCCATCAGTGAGAGGAGGGGAGAGACCCAGTACTTC
D: NA
J: TRBJ2-5
size: NA
V: TRBV10-3

CDR3: CASREFNIQYF
DNA: TGTGCCAGCAGGGAATTTAACATTCAGTACTTC
D: NA
J: TRBJ2-4
size: few
V: TRBV6-2/TRBV6-3

CDR3: CASSWGNTGELFF
DNA: TGTGCCAGCAGCTGGGGGAACACCGGGGAGCTGTTTTTT
D: NA
J: TRBJ2-2
size: many
V: TRBV7-8

CDR3: CSAIGLGERYEQYF
DNA: TGCAGTGCTATAGGCCTAGGGGAACGCTACGAGCAGTACTTC
D: NA
J: TRBJ2-7
size: few
V: TRBV20-1

CDR3: CASLGPRDEAFF
DNA: TGTGCCAGTTTGGGGCCTCGTGATGAAGCTTTCTTT
D: NA
J: TRBJ1-1
size: NA
V: TRBV6-1

CDR3: CASSSFYPGQYNEQFF
DNA: TGTGCCAGTAGTTCGTTCTACCCGGGACAGTACAATGAGCAGTTCTTC
D: TRBD1
J: TRBJ2-1
size: NA
V: TRBV19

CDR3: CASSLSQGGSGELFF
DNA: TGTGCCAGCAGCCTTTCGCAGGGGGGATCCGGGGAGCTGTTTTTT
D: NA
J: TRBJ2-2
size: many
V: TRBV7-3

CDR3: CASSAPGEQYF
DNA: TGTGCCAGCAGTGCCCCGGGTGAGCAGTACTTC
D: NA
J: TRBJ2-7
size: NA
V: TRBV7-9

CDR3: CASSEVLAGRSFF
DNA: TGCGCCAGCAGTGAGGTACTAGCGGGGAGGTCGTTCTTC
D: TRBD2
J: TRBJ2-1
size: many
V: TRBV10-2

CDR3: CASTLAGGFGANVLTF
DNA: TGTGCCAGCACATTAGCGGGGGGGTTTGGGGCCAACGTCCTGACTTTC
D: TRBD2
J: TRBJ2-6
size: NA
V: TRBV6-6

CDR3: CSVGRANTEAFF
DNA: TGCAGCGTCGGACGGGCGAACACTGAAGCTTTCTTT
D: NA
J: TRBJ1-1
size: NA
V: TRBV29-1

CDR3: CASSAWTGSNEQFF
DNA: TGTGCCAGCAGCGCATGGACAGGTTCTAATGAGCAGTTCTTC
D: TRBD1
J: TRBJ2-1
size: NA
V: TRBV5-6

CDR3: CASSLQGLSSTTDYGYTF
DNA: TGTGCCAGCAGCTTACAGGGGTTATCTTCGACGACTGACTATGGCTACACCTTC
D: TRBD1
J: TRBJ1-2
size: many
V: TRBV5-5

CDR3: CASSSVRDTSGETQYF
DNA: TGTGCCAGCAGCAGCGTCCGGGACACCTCGGGGGAGACCCAGTACTTC
D: NA
J: TRBJ2-5
size: NA
V: TRBV5-6

CDR3: CASSLGGGLSNQPQHF
DNA: TGTGCCAGCAGCTTAGGGGGGGGACTGAGCAATCAGCCCCAGCATTTT
D: NA
J: TRBJ1-5
size: many
V: TRBV7-2

CDR3: CASSPYRNTEAFF
DNA: TGTGCCAGCAGCCCGTACAGGAACACTGAAGCTTTCTTT
D: NA
J: TRBJ1-1
size: many
V: TRBV7-2

CDR3: CASSLKGTEAFF
DNA: TGCGCCAGCAGCTTGAAGGGAACTGAAGCTTTCTTT
D: NA
J: TRBJ1-1
size: many
V: TRBV5-1

CDR3: CSANQGAGTYNEQFF
DNA: TGCAGTGCTAACCAGGGGGCCGGTACCTACAATGAGCAGTTCTTC
D: TRBD1
J: TRBJ2-1
size: NA
V: TRBV20-1

CDR3: CASSLVTGVHEQYF
DNA: TGTGCCAGCAGCTTAGTGACAGGGGTACACGAGCAGTACTTC
D: TRBD1
J: TRBJ2-7
size: many
V: TRBV7-8

CDR3: CASSPRLSLYNEQFF
DNA: TGTGCCAGCAGCCCAAGACTCTCCCTTTACAATGAGCAGTTCTTC
D: NA
J: TRBJ2-1
size: many
V: TRBV7-3

CDR3: CASRILERGARSTEAFF
DNA: TGTGCCAGCAGAATCCTGGAGAGGGGGGCCCGAAGCACTGAAGCTTTCTTT
D: NA
J: TRBJ1-1
size: NA
V: TRBV5-4

CDR3: CASSLANQPQHF
DNA: TGTGCCAGCAGCTTAGCTAATCAGCCCCAGCATTTT
D: NA
J: TRBJ1-5
size: many
V: TRBV7-2

CDR3: CAVSPKGEEKLFF
DNA: TGTGCCGTAAGCCCCAAGGGAGAAGAAAAACTGTTTTTT
D: NA
J: TRBJ1-4
size: many
V: TRBV28

CDR3: CASSPGPGDRELFF
DNA: TGTGCCAGCAGCCCCGGACCAGGGGACAGGGAGCTGTTTTTT
D: NA
J: TRBJ2-2
size: NA
V: TRBV5-8

CDR3: CAISRAGGTQYF
DNA: TGTGCCATCAGTAGAGCGGGGGGGACCCAGTACTTC
D: TRBD2
J: TRBJ2-5
size: NA
V: TRBV10-3

CDR3: CASNWGGQETQCF
DNA: TGTGCCAGCAATTGGGGGGGGCAAGAGACCCAGTGCTTC
D: NA
J: TRBJ2-5
size: NA
V: TRBV7-2

CDR3: CASSESYSNQPQHF
DNA: TGTGCCAGCAGTGAAAGCTATAGCAATCAGCCCCAGCATTTT
D: NA
J: TRBJ1-5
size: many
V: TRBV2

CDR3: CASSQGRGTNTEAFF
DNA: TGCGCCAGCAGCCAAGGTCGGGGAACGAACACTGAAGCTTTCTTT
D: NA
J: TRBJ1-1
size: NA
V: TRBV4-1

CDR3: CASSEARAASYEQYF
DNA: TGTGCCAGCAGTGAAGCCAGGGCAGCATCCTACGAGCAGTACTTC
D: NA
J: TRBJ2-7
size: many
V: TRBV2

CDR3: CASSLGTPSPGEQFF
DNA: TGTGCCAGCAGCTTAGGGACCCCCAGTCCCGGTGAGCAGTTCTTC
D: NA
J: TRBJ2-1
size: many
V: TRBV7-8

CDR3: CASSIVGDEQYF
DNA: TGTGCCAGTAGTATAGTCGGGGACGAGCAGTACTTC
D: NA
J: TRBJ2-7
size: few
V: TRBV19

CDR3: CASSSGQGNYNEQFF
DNA: TGTGCCAGCAGCTCCGGACAGGGGAATTACAATGAGCAGTTCTTC
D: TRBD1
J: TRBJ2-1
size: NA
V: TRBV5-4

CDR3: CASSLGEYWTPDYGYTF
DNA: TGTGCCAGCAGCCTGGGGGAGTACTGGACCCCCGACTATGGCTACACCTTC
D: NA
J: TRBJ1-2
size: many
V: TRBV7-6